These 5 T cell receptor beta chains originate from one sample sequenced in a study of cytomegalovirus exposure and HLA in healthy donors. In the PCR, 60 Vbeta and 13 Jbeta primers were used. Only in-frame clones appear in the TCRdb table, and some are missing; sequencing was by immunoSEQ multiplex PCR. The data hold 150,000 to 200,000 clones, with about 80% observed a single time. The sequenced sample consisted of PBMCs. The receptors come from a woman between 35 and 50 years old in good health and CMV-seronegative.

This chain links TRBV4-1 with TRBJ2-7; 8 nucleotides line up with TRBD1. Per germline, CDR1 MGHRA and CDR2 YSYEKL. There are 14 residues in the CDR3. The V segment lost 4 bases and the J segment 2 bases; nucleotides outside the gene matches: 4. CDR3 DNA: TGCGCCAGCAGCCCCGACAGGGGTCCCTACGAGCAGTACTTC. This codes for CASSPDRGPYEQYF.

This chain connects TRBV4-3 to TRBJ2-1; D call uncertain. Germline-derived CDR1 and CDR2 are LGHNA and YSLEER. The V and J ends lost 1 base and 8 bases respectively, with 21 bases between them. The CDR3 length is 17 residues. CDR3 nucleotides: TGCGCCAGCAGCCAAGGCCAACAGTTTCCCCGGTACGATGAGCAGTTCTTC. This codes for CASSQGQQFPRYDEQFF.

The chain carries TRBV5-1 and TRBJ2-3; D remains unclear. CDR1 and CDR2 from the germline V gene are SGHRS and YFSETQ. V was clipped by 0 bases and J by 2 bases, with 13 bases between them. The CDR3 totals 16 residues. This CDR3 is CASSLAIQTSTDTQYF. The CDR3 DNA reads TGCGCCAGCAGCTTGGCCATCCAGACATCCACAGATACGCAGTATTTT.

The chain carries TRBV6-5 and TRBJ1-2; TRBD1 is a possible D gene (5 bases). CDR1 MNHEY and CDR2 SVGAGI come from the germline V gene. The CDR3 is 14 residues long. V lost 6 bases to trimming and J lost 5 bases, with 16 bases between them. The CDR3 sequence: CASSPQGYSYGYTF. The CDR3 region has the DNA TGTGCCAGCAGCCCTCAGGGCTATTCGTATGGCTACACCTTC.

This clone was seen a handful of times. The V gene is TRBV29-1, the J gene TRBJ2-1, with 12 nucleotides matching TRBD2. CDR1 SQVTM and CDR2 ANQGSEA come from the germline V gene. With V trimmed by 4 bases and J by 8 bases, 9 bases remained unmatched. The length of the CDR3 is 15 residues. CDR3 loop: CSVAQLAGGRDEQFF. CDR3 nucleotide sequence: TGCAGCGTTGCGCAACTAGCGGGGGGAAGGGATGAGCAGTTCTTC.